This TCR beta chain emerged from a study of blood T cell repertoires in COVID-19. For the study at large: Collection of acute and convalescent COVID-19 samples took place in the United States, Italy and Spain. Sources were T cells, B-cell-depleted T cells, or PBMCs; the material itself was cDNA or gDNA.

Original processing methods: Nucleated cell number was recorded as an estimate derived from reference gene primer amplification. This table comes from immunoSEQ multiplex PCR, and its TCRdb copy is limited to in-frame clones, with some not included. Clone size and the V and J calls come from that table; the DNA yielded D and trimming. The sample yields about 71,000 clones, about 87% seen once. Trimming cost V 2 bases and J 0 bases, with 13 bases left between them. There are 16 residues in the CDR3. From germline, CDR1 is MNHNS and CDR2 SASEGT. This TCR was sampled from a human donor in a cohort sampled during active COVID-19. Sequencing input: peripheral blood. The rearrangement links TRBV6-1 to TRBJ1-2, with D maybe TRBD1 (6 bases). CDR3 sequence (DNA): TGTGCCAGCAGTGAATTCACAGGGTCGGCTAACTATGGCTACACCTTC. Protein sequence: CASSEFTGSANYGYTF.